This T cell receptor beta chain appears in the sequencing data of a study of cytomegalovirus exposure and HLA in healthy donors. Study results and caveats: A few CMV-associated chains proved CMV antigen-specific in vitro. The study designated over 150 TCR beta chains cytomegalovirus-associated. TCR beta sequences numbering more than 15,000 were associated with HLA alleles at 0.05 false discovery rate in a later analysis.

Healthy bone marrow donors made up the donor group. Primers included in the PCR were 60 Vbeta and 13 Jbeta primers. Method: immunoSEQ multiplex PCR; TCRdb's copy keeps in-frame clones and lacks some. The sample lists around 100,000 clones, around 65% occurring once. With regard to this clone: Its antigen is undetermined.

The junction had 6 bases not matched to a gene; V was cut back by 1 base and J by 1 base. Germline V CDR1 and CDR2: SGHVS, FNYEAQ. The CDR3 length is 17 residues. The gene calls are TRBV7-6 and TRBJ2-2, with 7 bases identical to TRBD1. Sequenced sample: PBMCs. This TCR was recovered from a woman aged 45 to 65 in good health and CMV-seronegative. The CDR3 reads CASSLEGTVRNTGELFF. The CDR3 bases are TGTGCCAGCAGCTTAGAGGGGACAGTGAGGAACACCGGGGAGCTGTTTTTT.